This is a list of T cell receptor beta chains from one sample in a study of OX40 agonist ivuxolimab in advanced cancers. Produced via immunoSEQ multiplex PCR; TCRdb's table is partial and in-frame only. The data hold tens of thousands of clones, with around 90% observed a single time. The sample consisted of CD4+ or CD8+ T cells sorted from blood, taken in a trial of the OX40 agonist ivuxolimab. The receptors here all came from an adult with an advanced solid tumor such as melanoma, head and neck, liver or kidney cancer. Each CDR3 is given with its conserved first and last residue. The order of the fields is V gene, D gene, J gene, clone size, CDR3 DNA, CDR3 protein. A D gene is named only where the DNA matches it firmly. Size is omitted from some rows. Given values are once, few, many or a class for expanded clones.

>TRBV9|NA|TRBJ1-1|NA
TGTGCCAGCAGCGTAGAGATAGGGGGTAACACTGAAGCTTTCTTT
CASSVEIGGNTEAFF
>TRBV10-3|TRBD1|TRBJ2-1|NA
TGTGCCATCAGTGGGACAGGGGTTCCTGAGCAGTTCTTC
CAISGTGVPEQFF
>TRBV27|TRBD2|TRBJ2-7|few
TGTGCCAGCAGTTTAAGCCTAGCGGGGGATTCCTACGAGCAGTACTTC
CASSLSLAGDSYEQYF
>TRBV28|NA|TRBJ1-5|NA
TGTGCCAGCAGTTTTCTTTCCGGGACTGCTCCCAATCAGCCCCAGCATTTT
CASSFLSGTAPNQPQHF
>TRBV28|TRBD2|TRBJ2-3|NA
TGTGCCAGCAGTCTAGCGGGGGGCACAGATACGCAGTATTTT
CASSLAGGTDTQYF
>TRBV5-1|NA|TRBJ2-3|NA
TGCGCCAGCAGCTTGGTAGGTGGGGGAACAGATACGCAGTATTTT
CASSLVGGGTDTQYF
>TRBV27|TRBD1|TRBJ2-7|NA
TGTGCCAGCAGGAAGACAGGGAGCTCCTACGAGCAGTACTTC
CASRKTGSSYEQYF
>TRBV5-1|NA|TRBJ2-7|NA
TGCGCCAGCAGCTCTTCCTACGAGCAGTACTTC
CASSSSYEQYF
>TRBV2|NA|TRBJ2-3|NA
TGTGCCAGCAGTGATCGGAGCGGCCGGAGCACAGATACGCAGTATTTT
CASSDRSGRSTDTQYF
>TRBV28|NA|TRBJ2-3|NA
TGTGCCAGCAGTTCCTCCCCCTTTACAGATACGCAGTATTTT
CASSSSPFTDTQYF
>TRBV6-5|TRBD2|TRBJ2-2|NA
TGTGCCAGCAGCTACGGACTAGCGGCGAACACCGGGGAGCTGTTTTTT
CASSYGLAANTGELFF
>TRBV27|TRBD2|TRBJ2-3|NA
TGTGCCAGCAGTTTATTCGGGACTAGCGGGACCACAGATACGCAGTATTTT
CASSLFGTSGTTDTQYF
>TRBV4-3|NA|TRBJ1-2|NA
TGCGCCAGCAGCCAAGATACCAGGGGAGTTGCTGGCTACACCTTC
CASSQDTRGVAGYTF
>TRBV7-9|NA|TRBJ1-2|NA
TGTGCCAGCAGCTTGGAAATACAGCTCCGACTACAGGGCTACACCTTC
CASSLEIQLRLQGYTF
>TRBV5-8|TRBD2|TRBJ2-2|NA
TGTGCCAGCAGCCAAAGAAGGCTAGCGGGAGGGTTGAACACCGGGGAGCTGTTTTTT
CASSQRRLAGGLNTGELFF
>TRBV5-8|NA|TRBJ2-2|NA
TGTGCCAGCAGCTCAGGACTAACCCGAAACACCGGGGAGCTGTTTTTT
CASSSGLTRNTGELFF
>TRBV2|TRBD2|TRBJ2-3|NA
TGTGCCAGCAGAGCTGGACTAGCGGCGGACACAGATACGCAGTATTTT
CASRAGLAADTDTQYF
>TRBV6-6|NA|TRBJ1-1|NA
TGTGCCAGCAGTTACGGGGGAATGGGCACTGAAGCTTTCTTT
CASSYGGMGTEAFF
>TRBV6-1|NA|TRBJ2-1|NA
TGTGCCAGCAGTGAAGCGATGGTGGATACCTACAATGAGCAGTTCTTC
CASSEAMVDTYNEQFF
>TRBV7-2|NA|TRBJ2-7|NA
TGTGCCAGCAGCTTAGCGGGATGGTCCTACGAGCAGTACTTC
CASSLAGWSYEQYF
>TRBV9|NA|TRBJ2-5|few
TGTGCCAGCAGCATCTTCGGCGGGCAAGAGACCCAGTACTTC
CASSIFGGQETQYF
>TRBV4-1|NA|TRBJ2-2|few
TGCGCCAGCAGCCAAGATTCTTTCGCAGGGTTCGGGAACACCGGGGAGCTGTTTTTT
CASSQDSFAGFGNTGELFF
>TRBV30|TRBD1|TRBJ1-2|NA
TGTGCCTGGAGTGTGACAGGGAGATATGGCTACACCTTC
CAWSVTGRYGYTF
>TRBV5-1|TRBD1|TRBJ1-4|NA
TGCGCCAGCAGCTCGGGACAGGATCGCGAAAAACTGTTTTTT
CASSSGQDREKLFF
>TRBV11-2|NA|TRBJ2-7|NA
TGTGCCAGCAGCTCCTTTCTTGGTCCGGGCTCCTACGAGCAGTACTTC
CASSSFLGPGSYEQYF
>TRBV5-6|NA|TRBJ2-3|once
TGTGCCAGCAGGACTGGGGGAACAGATACGCAGTATTTT
CASRTGGTDTQYF
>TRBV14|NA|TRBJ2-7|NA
TGTGCCAGCAGCCAGGGTCATTACGAGCAGTACTTC
CASSQGHYEQYF
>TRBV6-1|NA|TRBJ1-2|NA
TGTGCCAGCAGTGAAGAGGGGAACTATGGCTACACCTTC
CASSEEGNYGYTF
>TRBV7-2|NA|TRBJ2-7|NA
TGTGCCAGCAGCATAGACGGGTGGGGCTCCTACGAGCAGTACTTC
CASSIDGWGSYEQYF
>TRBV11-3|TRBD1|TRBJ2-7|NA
TGTGCCAGCAGATCGACAGGGCGGGAGCAGTACTTC
CASRSTGREQYF
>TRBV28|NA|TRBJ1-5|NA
TGTGCCAGCAGATCAGGACAGATCAATCAGCCCCAGCATTTT
CASRSGQINQPQHF
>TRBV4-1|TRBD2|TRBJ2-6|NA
TGCGCCAGCAGCCAGGCTGGGGGGAGGGCCTCTGGGGCCAACGTCCTGACTTTC
CASSQAGGRASGANVLTF
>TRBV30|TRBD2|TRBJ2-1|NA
TGTGCCTGGAGCCGACTGGGACTATCGTCGAATGAGCAGTTCTTC
CAWSRLGLSSNEQFF
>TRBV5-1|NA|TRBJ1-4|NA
TGCGCCAGCAGCTTAGGGCAAGAGCATGAAAAACTGTTTTTT
CASSLGQEHEKLFF
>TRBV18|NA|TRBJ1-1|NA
TGTGCCAGCTCACCACCCATGAACACTGAAGCTTTCTTT
CASSPPMNTEAFF
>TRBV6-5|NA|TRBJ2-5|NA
TGTGCCAGCAGTTACTCGGTGGGCAGGGGAGTAGAGACCCAGTACTTC
CASSYSVGRGVETQYF
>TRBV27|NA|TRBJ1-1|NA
TGTGCCAGCAGCCCAGCCTGGGGGGGTGAAGCTTTCTTT
CASSPAWGGEAFF
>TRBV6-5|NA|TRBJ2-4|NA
TGTGCCAGCACCTCTTCCCAGAACATTCAGTACTTC
CASTSSQNIQYF
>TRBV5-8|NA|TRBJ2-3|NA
TGTGCCAGCAGCCGGGGCAGGAGTAGCACAGATACGCAGTATTTT
CASSRGRSSTDTQYF
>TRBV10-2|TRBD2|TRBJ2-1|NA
TGCGCCAGCAGTGAGCCCAGCGGGAGCTCCTACAATGAGCAGTTCTTC
CASSEPSGSSYNEQFF
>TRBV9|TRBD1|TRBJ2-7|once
TGTGCCAGCAGCGTAGGACAGGGCGCCTACGAGCAGTACTTC
CASSVGQGAYEQYF
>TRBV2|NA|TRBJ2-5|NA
TGTGCCAGCCAGCCAACGGTATGGGAGACCCAGTACTTC
CASQPTVWETQYF
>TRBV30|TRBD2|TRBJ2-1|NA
TGTGCCTGGAAGGAGACTAGCGGGAACAATGAGCAGTTCTTC
CAWKETSGNNEQFF
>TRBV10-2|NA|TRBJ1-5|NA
TGCGCCAGCAGTCCCGGGGGTTATAGCAATCAGCCCCAGCATTTT
CASSPGGYSNQPQHF
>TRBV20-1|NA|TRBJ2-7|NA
TGCAGTGCTAGTCAGGGAAACGAGCAGTACTTC
CSASQGNEQYF
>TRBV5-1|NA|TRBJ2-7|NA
TGCGCCAGCTCTGACAGCCTCTACTCCTACGAGCAGTACTTC
CASSDSLYSYEQYF
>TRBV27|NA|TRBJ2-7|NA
TGTGCCAGCAGTTTATCCAGGGGTAGGTCCTACGAGCAGTACTTC
CASSLSRGRSYEQYF
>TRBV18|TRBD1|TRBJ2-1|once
TGTGCCAGCTCTCGGGACAGGGGGTCCTACAATGAGCAGTTCTTC
CASSRDRGSYNEQFF
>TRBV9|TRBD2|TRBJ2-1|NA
TGTGCCAGCAGCGTAGGTTTCGGACTAGCGGGAGTTGACGATGAGCAGTTCTTC
CASSVGFGLAGVDDEQFF
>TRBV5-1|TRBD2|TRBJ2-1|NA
TGCGCCAGCAGCTTGGGGACTAGCGGGACCGGGGAGGGGTTCTTC
CASSLGTSGTGEGFF